This T cell receptor (beta chain) derives from a study of T cell repertoires in cytomegalovirus infection. At the level of the study: In public TCR beta signatures, there were indications of both CMV infection and matching HLA type.

Each CDR3 protein gets one entry after TCRdb re-called the reads with MiXCR. The sample lists about half a million distinct CDR3 sequences, 30% to 40% occurring once. This clonotype has just a few counts. The antigen is not known. Findings and limits, study-wide: Of the TCR beta families, the public ones yielded a cumulative frequency that identified carriers of CMV plus the relevant HLA.

Trimming cost V 4 bases and J 4 bases; bases outside gene matches: 6. The CDR3 is 14 amino acids. Germline V gene data show CDR1 as DFQATT and CDR2 as SNEGSKA (reference sequence). The receptor's source is a human donor in good health (CMV status not recorded). Some clones in this sample may be carry-over from other donors' samples. The chain is built from TRBV20-1 and TRBJ2-3, with 9 positions matching TRBD2. Sequenced material: cultured PBMCs, taken from culture after CMV antigen stimulation. For the CDR3, the DNA is TGCAGTGCTACTAGCGGGGAATGGGCAGATACGCAGTATTTT. This sequence encodes CSATSGEWADTQYF.